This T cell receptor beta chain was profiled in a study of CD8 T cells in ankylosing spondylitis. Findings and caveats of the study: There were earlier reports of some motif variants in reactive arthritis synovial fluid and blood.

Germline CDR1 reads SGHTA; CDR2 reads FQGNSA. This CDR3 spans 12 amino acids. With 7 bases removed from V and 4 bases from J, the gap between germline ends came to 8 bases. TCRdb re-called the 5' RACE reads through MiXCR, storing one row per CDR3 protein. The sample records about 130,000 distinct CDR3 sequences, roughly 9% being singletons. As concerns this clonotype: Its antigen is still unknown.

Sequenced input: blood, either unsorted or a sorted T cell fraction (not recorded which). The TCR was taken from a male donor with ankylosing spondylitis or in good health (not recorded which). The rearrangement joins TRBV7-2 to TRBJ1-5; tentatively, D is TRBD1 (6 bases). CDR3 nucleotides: TGTGCCAGCAAGGGGGGGAATCAGCCCCAGCATTTT. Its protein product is CASKGGNQPQHF.